This TCR beta chain derives from a study of blood T cell repertoires in COVID-19. The V gene's germline CDR1 is LGHDT and CDR2 YNNKEL (reference sequence). The length of the CDR3 is 16 residues. Trimming removed 1 base at V and 5 bases at J, with 18 bases between. TCRdb keeps only in-frame clones here, not all; method: immunoSEQ multiplex PCR. The data show roughly 290,000 clones, 80% to 85% seen once. In this sample, this clone turned up a few times. The origin of this receptor is a person aged 65 to 85 with COVID-19, enrolled during active disease. The chain joins TRBV3-1 (or the pseudogene TRBV3-2) to TRBJ2-7; D remains ambiguous. The source material was peripheral blood. CDR3 DNA sequence: TGTGCCAGCAGCCAAGGATTCGCAGGTAATTTCAACGAGCAGTACTTC. Protein sequence: CASSQGFAGNFNEQYF.